This is a list of T cell receptor beta chains from one sample in a study of cytomegalovirus exposure and HLA in healthy donors. Sequencing used immunoSEQ multiplex PCR; TCRdb keeps in-frame clones, though not all of them. The data show 150,000 or so clones, approximately 84% seen once. The sample was PBMCs. Receptors were obtained from a woman aged 40-49 years in good health and CMV-seropositive. CDR3s leave out the opening cysteine and the closing phenylalanine or tryptophan. D genes are given only for firm matches.

TRBV5-1,TRBD1,12,TRBJ1-1,ASSLETGATEAF
TRBV6-5,TRBD1,13,TRBJ1-3,ASSLGTGLGNTIY
TRBV28,NA,11,TRBJ1-2,ASGGGSNYGYT
TRBV28,TRBD1,15,TRBJ1-5,ASSPTTGLSRNQPQH
TRBV7-9,TRBD1,17,TRBJ1-3,ASSFPSGDSLSSGNTIY
TRBV5-1,TRBD1,13,TRBJ1-2,ASSLRDRGTNGYT
TRBV30,TRBD1,17,TRBJ1-6,AWSAGTVISSSYNSPLH
TRBV30,NA,12,TRBJ1-5,AWSSIQGNQPQH
TRBV19,TRBD2,13,TRBJ2-4,ASSIVAGAQNIQY
TRBV7-2,TRBD2,14,TRBJ2-1,ASSLAAGGSYNEQF
TRBV6-1,NA,13,TRBJ2-7,ASSEEWGGLYEQY
TRBV27,NA,10,TRBJ2-7,ASRDHTGEQY
TRBV5-1,TRBD1,11,TRBJ1-1,ASHSGQGAGAF
TRBV7-9,NA,10,TRBJ1-1,SSSPVGVEAF
TRBV10-3,NA,14,TRBJ1-6,AVSPGVGGYNSPLH
TRBV27,TRBD2,13,TRBJ2-1,ASSLGSSGGNEQF
TRBV30,TRBD1,16,TRBJ1-1,AWTRESRDRVKNTEAF